Sequencing of this T cell receptor (beta chain) was carried out in a study of response to subunit inactivated influenza vaccine. This clonotype turned up a few times. TCRdb re-derived calls from the RT-PCR reads in MiXCR, one entry per CDR3 protein. This table holds roughly 540,000 distinct CDR3 sequences, 20% to 25% found once. The J segment lost 3 bases and the V segment lost 4 bases, leaving 3 bases of the junction unmatched. The CDR3 is 15 amino acids. The V gene's germline CDR1 is LGHNA and CDR2 YSLEER. The sample was also linked to a second study, of T cells expressing NK-cell markers. Turning to that study: Making the TCR beta cDNA relied on 5'RACE template switching with UMIs. A few donors likewise had their CD3+CD56-NKG2C+ fraction led by these clonotypes.

Sequenced here: CD4+ T cells sorted from PBMCs, sampled about 13 days after vaccination. The chain uses TRBV4-3 and TRBJ2-3, with 11 nucleotides matching TRBD2. The source is a man aged 45-65 years who received an inactivated influenza vaccine. The CDR3 region has the DNA TGCGCCAGCAGCCCGACTAGCGGGGAGACAGATACGCAGTATTTT. Protein sequence: CASSPTSGETDTQYF.